Below, 21 T cell receptor beta chains from the same sample are listed, as sequenced in a study of T cell responses to AZD1222 COVID-19 vaccine. Here immunoSEQ multiplex PCR was the method, and the copy in TCRdb shows in-frame clones only, minus some. The repertoire holds roughly 170,000 clones, with around 94% as singletons. Sequences were derived from peripheral blood, sampled 28 days after the second AZD1222 dose. These receptors came from an adult who received the AZD1222 COVID-19 vaccine.

This sequence joins TRBV12-3 or TRBV12-4 and TRBJ1-2; TRBD1 is a possible D gene (5 bases). Trimming removed 8 bases at V and 13 bases at J, with 23 bases between. The CDR3 sequence is 13 residues long. DNA of the CDR3: TGTGCCAGCCTGGGGCCCGGCTCACACCTGTGCACCTTC. It encodes CASLGPGSHLCTF.

V is TRBV9 and J is TRBJ2-3, with TRBD1 matching over 8 bases. The CDR3 contains 17 residues. Per germline, CDR1 SGDLS and CDR2 YYNGEE. V gave up 0 bases and J gave up 1 base; unmatched junction bases: 7. The CDR3 region is CASSVGVAGGGTDTQYF. CDR3 DNA sequence: TGTGCCAGCAGCGTAGGGGTGGCAGGGGGCGGCACAGATACGCAGTATTTT.

This chain joins TRBV4-1 and TRBJ2-7; 9 nucleotides agree with TRBD2. This CDR3 has 15 amino acids. Trimming at V came to 4 bases and at J to 2 bases, leaving 6 bases not matched to a gene. The germline V gene encodes CDR1 MGHRA and CDR2 YSYEKL. DNA for the CDR3: TGCGCCAGCAGCCTGACTAGCGGAGGACCCTACGAGCAGTACTTC. Residues: CASSLTSGGPYEQYF.

This chain joins TRBV15 and TRBJ2-5; D call uncertain. With 0 bases removed from V and 5 bases from J, the gap between germline ends came to 4 bases. Germline CDR1 is LNHNV and CDR2 is YYDKDF (reference sequence). This CDR3 spans 12 amino acids. The CDR3 bases are TGTGCCACCAGCAGAGATTGGGAGACCCAGTACTTC. This encodes CATSRDWETQYF. Filled out from reference TRBV15 and TRBJ2-5, the complete variable domain reads DAMVIQNPRYQVTQFGKPVTLSCSQTLNHNVMYWYQQKSSQAPKLLFHYYDKDFNNEADTPDNFQSRRPNTSFCFLDIRSPGLGDTAMYLCATSRDWETQYFGPGTRLLVL.

This chain links TRBV9 with TRBJ1-1, with D perhaps matching TRBD1 (5 bases). This CDR3 spans 13 amino acids. Germline-derived CDR1 and CDR2 are SGDLS and YYNGEE. The V end lost 0 bases, the J end lost 6 bases, and 9 bases lay between the germline ends. CDR3 bases: TGTGCCAGCAGCGTAGGGGTGGGGGCTGAAGCTTTCTTT. Translated, it gives CASSVGVGAEAFF.

The chain uses TRBV5-1 and TRBJ2-3; TRBD1 is a possible D gene (6 bases). Germline loops: CDR1 SGHRS, CDR2 YFSETQ. The CDR3 is 17 residues long. V was pared by 1 base and J by 5 bases, with 20 bases between. This CDR3 reads CASSLSRTVGAGDTQYF. DNA for the CDR3: TGCGCCAGCAGCTTGTCACGAACTGTGGGGGCTGGAGATACGCAGTATTTT.

The genes are TRBV12-5 and TRBJ2-7, with 8 bases aligning to TRBD2. The CDR3 length is 15 residues. CDR1 and CDR2 from the germline V gene are LGHNT and FRNRAP. With V trimmed by 1 base and J by 2 bases, 4 bases remained unmatched. CDR3 bases: TGTGCTAGTGGTTTGGGACTAGCGAGAGCCTACGAGCAGTACTTC. It codes for CASGLGLARAYEQYF.

The chain recombines TRBV29-1 with TRBJ2-2, with TRBD1 matching over 8 bases. Trimming at V came to 7 bases and at J to 3 bases, leaving 4 bases not matched to a gene. The CDR3 length is 13 residues. Per germline, CDR1 SQVTM and CDR2 ANQGSEA. The CDR3 sequence is CSAGQGYTGELFF. The CDR3 bases are TGCAGCGCCGGACAGGGTTACACCGGGGAGCTGTTTTTT.

This clone was counted a single time. The chain recombines TRBV9 with TRBJ2-1, with D possibly being TRBD1 or TRBD2 (7 bases each). This CDR3 is 15 amino acids long. Germline lookup yields CDR1 SGDLS and CDR2 YYNGEE. V lost 3 bases, J lost 4 bases, and 14 bases lay in between. This CDR3 reads CASSEGGTEYNEQFF. The CDR3 DNA reads TGTGCCAGCAGCGAGGGGGGGACAGAATACAATGAGCAGTTCTTC.

The J gene is TRBJ1-1, the V gene TRBV12-3 or TRBV12-4; D is unresolved. V gave up 7 bases and J gave up 4 bases, with 13 bases separating them. The CDR3 runs to 13 residues. CDR3 region: CASTRTPVTEAFF. The CDR3 bases are TGTGCCAGCACCCGGACCCCGGTCACTGAAGCTTTCTTT.

The chain uses TRBV7-8 and TRBJ2-7; 9 bases align to TRBD1. The V gene end was trimmed by 4 bases and the J gene end by 4 bases; junction bases not matched to a gene: 8. This CDR3 is 15 amino acids long. The germline gives CDR1 SGHVS, CDR2 FQNEAQ. CDR3 residues: CASSSGTGSLYEQYF. The CDR3 DNA follows: TGTGCCAGCAGCTCCGGGACAGGGAGTTTGTACGAGCAGTACTTC. The variable domain in full, completed from reference TRBV7-8 and TRBJ2-7, reads GAGVSQSPRYKVAKRGQDVALRCDPISGHVSLFWYQQALGQGPEFLTYFQNEAQLDKSGLPSDRFFAERPEGSVSTLKIQRTQQEDSAVYLCASSSGTGSLYEQYFGPGTRLTVT.

The V call is TRBV19, the J call TRBJ1-2; no firm D call. The V end was cut by 10 bases, the J end by 8 bases, with 14 bases between. Germline values: CDR1 LNHDA, CDR2 SQIVND (reference sequence). CDR3 length equals 11 residues. The CDR3 region has the DNA TGTGCCACTATATCCCCCGGAGGCTACACCTTC. Its translation is CATISPGGYTF.

Here the CDR3 DNA reads TGTGCTAGTGGTTTCCCGGGTGAAAAACTGTTTTTT. It is translated as CASGFPGEKLFF. This chain joins TRBV12-5 and TRBJ1-4; D is uncertain. Trimming took 3 bases from V and 7 from J, leaving 6 bases between them. There are 12 residues in the CDR3. Germline V lookup: CDR1 LGHNT, CDR2 FRNRAP.

This chain joins TRBV5-4 and TRBJ2-7, with unresolved D. Germline V gives CDR1 SGHNT, CDR2 YYREEE (reference sequence). The ends were cut back, 3 bases at V and 1 base at J, with 11 bases in the middle. This CDR3 is 14 amino acids long. As DNA, the CDR3 is TGTGCCAGCAGCTCACCCGTCGGGTCCTACGAGCAGTACTTC. Its protein is CASSSPVGSYEQYF.

CDR3 region: CASGTGYGTQYF. The CDR3 coding sequence is TGTGCCAGCGGGACAGGGTATGGGACCCAGTACTTC. The V and J genes are TRBV7-3 and TRBJ2-5; 9 bases match TRBD1. The germline V gene encodes CDR1 SGHTA and CDR2 FQGTGA. This CDR3 spans 12 amino acids. V trimming: 8 bases; J trimming: 7 bases; junction bases outside the gene matches: 5.

This clone has only one observation. This chain uses TRBV7-9 with TRBJ1-4, with D possibly matching TRBD1 (6 bases). Germline V gene sequence: CDR1 SEHNR, CDR2 FQNEAQ (reference sequence). There are 15 residues in the CDR3. The ends were cut back, 5 bases at V and 8 bases at J, with 18 bases in the middle. The CDR3 sequence is CASSPWGGAEEKLFF. Here the CDR3 DNA reads TGTGCCAGCAGCCCTTGGGGGGGGGCTGAAGAAAAACTGTTTTTT.

This clone was seen only once. V and J are TRBV28 and TRBJ2-7; 11 nucleotides match TRBD1. V shed 10 bases and J 5 bases; nucleotides not matched to a gene: 7. Germline V gene sequence: CDR1 MDHEN, CDR2 SYDVKM. The CDR3 consists of 13 residues. This chain's CDR3 is CATWGTGGDEQYF. In DNA form, the CDR3 reads TGTGCCACTTGGGGGACAGGGGGAGACGAGCAGTACTTC.

This chain connects TRBV9 to TRBJ1-5; D is undetermined. The germline V gene encodes CDR1 SGDLS and CDR2 YYNGEE. Trimming cost V 0 bases and J 1 base, with 8 bases left between them. The CDR3 consists of 15 residues. As DNA, the CDR3 is TGTGCCAGCAGCGTAGAAGGCGGGAGCAATCAGCCCCAGCATTTT. This sequence encodes CASSVEGGSNQPQHF.

A single count supports this clone. This chain links TRBV4-3 with TRBJ2-2; D ambiguous. The CDR3 spans 15 residues. Germline CDR1 LGHNA, CDR2 YSLEER. V shed 0 bases and J shed 0 bases, with 5 bases lying between them. The CDR3 DNA sequence: TGCGCCAGCAGCCAAGACTCAACGAACACCGGGGAGCTGTTTTTT. Translating it yields CASSQDSTNTGELFF.

The chain recombines TRBV7-9 with TRBJ2-7; D gene unclear. This CDR3 has 16 amino acids. V was clipped by 5 bases and J by 0 bases, with 17 bases between them. The germline gives CDR1 SEHNR, CDR2 FQNEAQ (reference sequence). The CDR3 here is CASSPDHGISSYEQYF. For the CDR3, the DNA is TGTGCCAGCAGCCCCGATCACGGAATCTCCTCCTACGAGCAGTACTTC.

The rearrangement joins TRBV5-1 to TRBJ2-7; 10 bases are shared with TRBD2. The CDR3 runs 18 residues. Trimming removed 4 bases from V and 0 bases from J; junction bases left unmatched: 13. Germline V gene lookup returns CDR1 SGHRS and CDR2 YFSETQ. CDR3 protein: CASSLGHLAGATSYEQYF. The CDR3, as DNA: TGCGCCAGCAGCCTTGGCCACCTAGCGGGGGCCACCTCCTACGAGCAGTACTTC. The full variable domain, its missing parts supplied by reference TRBV5-1 and TRBJ2-7, is KAGVTQTPRYLIKTRGQQVTLSCSPISGHRSVSWYQQTPGQGLQFLFEYFSETQRNKGNFPGRFSGRQFSNSRSEMNVSTLELGDSALYLCASSLGHLAGATSYEQYFGPGTRLTVT.